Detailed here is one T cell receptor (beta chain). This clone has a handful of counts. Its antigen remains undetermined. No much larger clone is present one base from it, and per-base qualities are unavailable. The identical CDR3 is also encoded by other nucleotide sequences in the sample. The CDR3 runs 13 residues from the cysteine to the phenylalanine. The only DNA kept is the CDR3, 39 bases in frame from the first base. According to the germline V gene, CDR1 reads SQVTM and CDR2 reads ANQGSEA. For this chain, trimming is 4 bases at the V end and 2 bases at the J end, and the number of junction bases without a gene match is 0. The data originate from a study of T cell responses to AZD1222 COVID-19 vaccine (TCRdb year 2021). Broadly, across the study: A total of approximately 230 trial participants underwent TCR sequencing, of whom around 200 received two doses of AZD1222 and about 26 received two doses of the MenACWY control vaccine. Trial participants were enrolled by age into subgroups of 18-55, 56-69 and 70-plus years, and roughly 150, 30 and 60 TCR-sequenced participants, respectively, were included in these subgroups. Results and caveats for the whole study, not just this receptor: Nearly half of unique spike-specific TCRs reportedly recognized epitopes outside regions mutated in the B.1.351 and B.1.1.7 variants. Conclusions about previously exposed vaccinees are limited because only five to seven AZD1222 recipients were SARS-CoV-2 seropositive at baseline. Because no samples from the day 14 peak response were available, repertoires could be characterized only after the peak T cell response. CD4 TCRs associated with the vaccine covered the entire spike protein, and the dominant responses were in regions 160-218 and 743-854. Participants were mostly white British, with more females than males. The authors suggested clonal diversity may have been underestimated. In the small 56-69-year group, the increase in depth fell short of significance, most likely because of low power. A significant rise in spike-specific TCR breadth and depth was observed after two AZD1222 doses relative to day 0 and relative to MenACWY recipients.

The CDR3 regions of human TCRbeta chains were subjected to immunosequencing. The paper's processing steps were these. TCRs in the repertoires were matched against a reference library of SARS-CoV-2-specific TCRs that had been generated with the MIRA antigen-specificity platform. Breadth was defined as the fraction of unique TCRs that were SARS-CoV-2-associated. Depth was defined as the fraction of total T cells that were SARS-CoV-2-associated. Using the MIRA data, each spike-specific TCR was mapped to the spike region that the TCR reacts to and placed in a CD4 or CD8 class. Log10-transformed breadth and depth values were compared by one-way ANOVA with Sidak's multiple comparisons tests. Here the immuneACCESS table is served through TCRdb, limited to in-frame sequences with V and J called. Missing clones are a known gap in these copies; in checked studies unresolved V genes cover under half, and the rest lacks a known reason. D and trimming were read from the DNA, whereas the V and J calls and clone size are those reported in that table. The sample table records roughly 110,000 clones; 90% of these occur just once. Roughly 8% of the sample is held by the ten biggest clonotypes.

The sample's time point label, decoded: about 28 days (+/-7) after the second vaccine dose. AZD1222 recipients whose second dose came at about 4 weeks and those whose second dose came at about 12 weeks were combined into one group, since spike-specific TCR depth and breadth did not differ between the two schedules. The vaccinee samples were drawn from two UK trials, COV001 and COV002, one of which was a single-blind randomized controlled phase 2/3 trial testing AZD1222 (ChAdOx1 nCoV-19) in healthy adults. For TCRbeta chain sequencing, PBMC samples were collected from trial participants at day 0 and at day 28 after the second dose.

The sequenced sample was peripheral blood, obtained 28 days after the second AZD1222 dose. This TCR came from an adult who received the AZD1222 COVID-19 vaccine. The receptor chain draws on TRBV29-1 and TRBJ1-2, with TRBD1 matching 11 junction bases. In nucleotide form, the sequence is TGCAGCGTTGGGACAGGGGGCAACTATGGCTACACCTTC. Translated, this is CSVGTGGNYGYTF. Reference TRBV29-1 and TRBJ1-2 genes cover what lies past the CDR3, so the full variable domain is SAVISQKPSRDICQRGTSLTIQCQVDSQVTMMFWYRQQPGQSLTLIATANQGSEATYESGFVIDKFPISRPNLTFSTLTVSNMSPEDSSIYLCSVGTGGNYGYTFGSGTRLTVV.